One sample yielded the 13 T cell receptor beta chains listed below, sequenced in a study of blood T cell repertoires in COVID-19. The method was immunoSEQ multiplex PCR; TCRdb's version includes in-frame clones alone and lacks a portion of them. The sample comprises some 160,000 clones, 70% to 90% of which are singletons, and 3% to 4% rests with the top ten. The specimen sequenced was peripheral blood. These TCRs come from a woman in her sixties or seventies with acute or convalescent COVID-19.

The chain joins TRBV28 to TRBJ2-7, with D possibly TRBD2 on 7 matching bases. CDR1 is MDHEN, CDR2 SYDVKM, per germline. The CDR3 extends over 16 amino acids. The V end lost 1 base, the J end lost 0 bases, and 13 bases lay between the germline ends. CDR3 nucleotides: TGTGCCAGCAGTTTATTAGGGGGAGGGAGCTCCTACGAGCAGTACTTC. Residues: CASSLLGGGSSYEQYF.

CDR3 sequence: CASSPSVRGDTQYF. The CDR3 DNA reads as TGTGCCAGCTCACCAAGCGTACGGGGAGATACGCAGTATTTT. The gene calls are TRBV18 and TRBJ2-3, with D maybe TRBD2 (5 bases). V shed 2 bases and J shed 5 bases, with 11 bases lying between them. The CDR3 is 14 amino acids. Germline assignment: CDR1 KGHSH and CDR2 LQKENI. The full variable domain, completed using reference TRBV18 and TRBJ2-3, is NAGVMQNPRHLVRRRGQEARLRCSPMKGHSHVYWYRQLPEEGLKFMVYLQKENIIDESGMPKERFSAEFPKEGPSILRIQQVVRGDSAAYFCASSPSVRGDTQYFGPGTRLTVL.

The chain couples TRBV19 to TRBJ2-2, with a weak D call TRBD1 (6 bases). V lost 2 bases, J lost 7 bases, and 20 bases lay in between. CDR1 and CDR2 from the germline V gene are LNHDA and SQIVND (reference sequence). The CDR3 runs to 17 residues. The CDR3 spells CASSILGQPQASGELFF. The CDR3 DNA is TGTGCCAGTAGTATACTCGGACAGCCTCAAGCTAGCGGGGAGCTGTTTTTT.

This chain links TRBV11-2 with TRBJ2-5, with 11 bases lining up with TRBD2. Germline CDR1 SGHAT, CDR2 FQNNGV. This CDR3 has 16 residues. J gave up 7 bases and V 1 base, and 8 bases lay outside the gene matches. DNA of the CDR3: TGTGCCAGCAGCTTAGTATTAGCGGGAGGGAAGGGGACCCAGTACTTC. It encodes CASSLVLAGGKGTQYF.

This clone is medium-sized by share. The V gene is TRBV4-3, the J gene TRBJ1-2; tentative D call: TRBD1 (5 bases). The V gene's germline CDR1 is LGHNA and CDR2 YSLEER. Trimming removed 2 bases from V and 8 bases from J, with 21 bases in between. The CDR3 runs to 16 residues. The CDR3 loop reads CASSQSQNWGVGGYTF. The CDR3 DNA sequence: TGCGCCAGCAGCCAATCCCAAAATTGGGGGGTTGGGGGCTACACCTTC.

In its sample, this clone was seen once. One end of the junction is discordant with germline, which a read error may explain. This chain joins TRBV6-6 and TRBJ1-2; unclear D gene. Germline CDR1 is MNHNY and CDR2 is SVGAGI (reference sequence). The CDR3 covers 12 residues. DNA for the CDR3: TGTGCCAGCAGTTATGGTGACTATGGCTACGCCTTC. It specifies CASSYGDYGYAF.

The chain combines TRBV3-1 (or the pseudogene TRBV3-2) with TRBJ2-1; maybe TRBD1 (5 bases). Germline assignment: CDR1 LGHDT and CDR2 YNNKEL (reference sequence). The CDR3 runs 13 residues. V shed 4 bases and J shed 9 bases, with 13 bases lying between them. The CDR3 loop is CASSRRSRAEQFF. The CDR3 DNA reads TGTGCCAGCAGCCGAAGGAGCAGGGCTGAGCAGTTCTTC.

The chain combines TRBV11-2 with TRBJ2-5; 11 positions agree with TRBD1. Germline lookup yields CDR1 SGHAT and CDR2 FQNNGV. The V and J ends lost 6 bases and 5 bases, in that order; junction bases with no gene match: 14. The CDR3 extends over 17 amino acids. In nucleotides, the CDR3 is TGTGCCAGCAGTTCAGGATTCGGACAGGGGGCTCTTGAGACCCAGTACTTC. It translates to CASSSGFGQGALETQYF. Filled out from reference TRBV11-2 and TRBJ2-5, the complete variable domain reads EAGVAQSPRYKIIEKRQSVAFWCNPISGHATLYWYQQILGQGPKLLIQFQNNGVVDDSQLPKDRFSAERLKGVDSTLKIQPAKLEDSAVYLCASSSGFGQGALETQYFGPGTRLLVL.

This clone showed up just a few times. V and J are TRBV30 and TRBJ1-2; no clear D. Germline V lookup: CDR1 GTSNPN, CDR2 SVGIG (reference sequence). This CDR3 is 13 amino acids long. V gave up 3 bases and J gave up 4 bases, with 12 bases separating them. In DNA, the CDR3 is TGTGCCTGGAGGGCTCCAGGAAGCTATGGCTACACCTTC. Encoded protein: CAWRAPGSYGYTF.

V usage is TRBV27 and J usage is TRBJ1-6, with D hard to call. The germline V gene encodes CDR1 MNHEY and CDR2 SMNVEV (reference sequence). There are 15 residues in the CDR3. Trimming took 8 bases from V and 7 from J, leaving 18 bases between them. CDR3 protein: CASHPEGFSNSPLHF. Here the CDR3 DNA reads TGTGCCAGCCACCCGGAGGGTTTCTCGAATTCACCCCTCCACTTT.

The chain employs TRBV6-5 and TRBJ1-4; 7 bases line up with TRBD1. Germline loops: CDR1 MNHEY, CDR2 SVGAGI. The J segment lost 8 bases and the V segment lost 4 bases, leaving 7 bases of the junction unmatched. This CDR3 contains 14 residues. The CDR3 DNA reads TGTGCCAGCAGTTCACAGGGGTTGGGGGAAAAACTGTTTTTT. It translates to CASSSQGLGEKLFF.

The rearrangement links TRBV4-1 to TRBJ2-7; D ambiguous. This CDR3 is 14 amino acids long. Deletions cut 1 base from V and 0 bases from J, with 7 bases between. CDR1 and CDR2 from the germline V gene are MGHRA and YSYEKL. The CDR3 spells CASSQGRNSYEQYF. The CDR3 DNA follows: TGCGCCAGCAGCCAAGGCAGGAACTCCTACGAGCAGTACTTC.

The CDR3 DNA reads as TGTGCGAGCGGGGGCCACAATGAGCAGTTCTTC. It is translated as CASGGHNEQFF. This sequence joins TRBV10-3 and TRBJ2-1, with TRBD2 matching 8 bases. Germline CDR1 is ENHRY and CDR2 is SYGVKD. This CDR3 comprises 11 residues.